This T cell receptor (beta chain) was profiled in a study of beta chain features in type 1 diabetes. TCRB transcripts that were expressed got sequenced, as all of the isolated RNA had been reverse transcribed. Assay: immunoSEQ multiplex PCR; the TCRdb copy retains only in-frame clones and omits some. In the table there are roughly 250,000 clones, 9.6% of which are singletons. CD45RO/CCR7/CD25/CD127/CD95/CD27 separated CD4+ naive, central memory, regulatory and stem cell-like memory cells by sorting. Worth noting for this clone: No antigen is known for it.

V dropped 4 bases and J dropped 0; count of bases not matched to a gene: 6. From germline, CDR1 is MNHNS and CDR2 SASEGT. This CDR3 is 18 amino acids long. Overall study results and limits: All four CD4+ subsets from Type 1 diabetes patients carried moderately but significantly shorter TCRB CDR3s. Although PCR might favor shorter templates, it would do so equally in patients and controls.

J is TRBJ2-2 and V is TRBV6-1; 12 bases match TRBD2. The sequenced material came from naive CD4+ T cells from blood. This receptor was obtained from a woman between 18 and 29 years old in good health. CDR3 region: CASSATSGGRTNTGELFF. DNA for the CDR3: TGTGCCAGCAGTGCCACTAGCGGGGGGCGGACGAACACCGGGGAGCTGTTTTTT.